Below are 9 T cell receptor beta chains sequenced from a single sample in a study of CD8 T cells in Susac syndrome. Random hexamers primed reverse transcription of about 0.45 to 1 ug RNA. TCRdb passed the immunoSEQ multiplex PCR reads through MiXCR, listing each CDR3 protein once. Counted here are about 160,000 distinct CDR3 sequences, approximately 94% occurring once; the ten biggest clones make up about 0.089%. The sample was CD4+ T cells from PBMCs. These receptor sequences come from a human donor with multiple sclerosis.

V usage is TRBV6-1 and J usage is TRBJ2-4, with no clear D. Germline CDR1 reads MNHNS; CDR2 reads SASEGT. Trimming cost V 6 bases and J 8 bases, with 8 bases left between them. The CDR3 spans 11 residues. CDR3 region: CASSLGYIQYF. Written as DNA, the CDR3 is TGTGCCAGCAGCCTAGGGTACATTCAGTACTTC.

The V gene is TRBV9, the J gene TRBJ1-1, with D perhaps TRBD1 (5 bases). The CDR3 sequence is 14 residues long. Trimming cost V 0 bases and J 5 bases, with 11 bases left between them. Per germline, CDR1 SGDLS and CDR2 YYNGEE. The CDR3 DNA follows: TGTGCCAGCAGCGTAGAAACAGGATGGACTGAAGCTTTCTTT. Its translation is CASSVETGWTEAFF.

The genes are TRBV9 and TRBJ2-3, with D possibly matching TRBD1 (6 bases). The germline gives CDR1 SGDLS, CDR2 YYNGEE. CDR3 length equals 17 residues. With 0 bases removed from V and 10 bases from J, the gap between germline ends came to 24 bases. The CDR3 DNA reads TGTGCCAGCAGCGTAGCTACGTTGGCGGGTCAACCAGGGGCGCAGTATTTT. This gives the protein CASSVATLAGQPGAQYF.

The gene calls are TRBV3-1 and TRBJ2-7, with D unresolved. The germline V and J ends were trimmed by 1 base and 0 bases, with 7 bases remaining between them. CDR1 and CDR2 (germline): LGHDT, YNNKEL (reference sequence). This CDR3 contains 14 residues. The CDR3 DNA follows: TGTGCCAGCAGCCAAGGACTTATCTCCTACGAGCAGTACTTC. Amino acid sequence: CASSQGLISYEQYF.

The rearrangement links TRBV4-1 to TRBJ1-5; the match to TRBD1 covers 7 bases. Germline V gene lookup returns CDR1 MGHRA and CDR2 YSYEKL. The CDR3 is made up of 15 amino acids. With 4 bases clipped from V and 5 bases from J, the junction kept 8 bases outside the gene matches. CDR3 in DNA: TGCGCCAGCAGCCGAACAAGTACAGGGGATCAGCCCCAGCATTTT. Translating it yields CASSRTSTGDQPQHF.

This chain joins TRBV6-2 or TRBV6-3 and TRBJ2-5; a weak D match, TRBD1 (6 bases). Germline CDR1 MNHEY, CDR2 SVGEGT. The CDR3 is 14 residues long. Trimming shortened V by 4 bases and J by 4 bases, and 13 bases separated the two germline ends. DNA for the CDR3: TGTGCCAGCAGTTCCGGGACATATCTAGAGACCCAGTACTTC. This sequence encodes CASSSGTYLETQYF.

J is TRBJ2-7 and V is TRBV20-1, with 10 bases lining up with TRBD1. CDR1 is DFQATT and CDR2 is SNEGSKA in the germline V gene (reference sequence). CDR3 length: 13 amino acids. The ends lost 7 bases at V and 4 bases at J; junction bases unmatched: 7. CDR3 in amino acids: CSVPGQGNYEQYF. The CDR3 DNA reads TGCAGTGTGCCGGGACAGGGGAATTACGAGCAGTACTTC.

CDR3 bases: TGTGCCAGCAGTGAAACTCGCGGGGGCCTCACAGATACGCAGTATTTT. Its protein is CASSETRGGLTDTQYF. The genes are TRBV6-1 and TRBJ2-3; maybe TRBD2 (7 bases). Germline V gives CDR1 MNHNS, CDR2 SASEGT. Trimming removed 2 bases at V and 2 bases at J, with 14 bases between. CDR3 length: 16 amino acids.

V usage is TRBV29-1 and J usage is TRBJ1-2, with D hard to call. V lost 7 bases, J lost 4 bases, and 13 bases lay in between. Looked up from germline, CDR1 is SQVTM and CDR2 is ANQGSEA. This CDR3 region has 12 residues. The CDR3 coding sequence is TGCAGCGCTAGGGCAGGTCGCTATGGCTACACCTTC. It codes for CSARAGRYGYTF.